This T cell receptor (beta chain) was identified during a study of T-cell reconstitution after alpha-beta-depleted transplantation in children. TCRbeta library construction was performed incorporating unique molecular identifiers. TCRdb reprocessed the PCR reads with MiXCR, giving one entry per CDR3 protein. The sample shows about a million distinct CDR3 sequences, 25% to 35% of them seen only once. Study-wide findings and caveats: Hyperexpanded clones declined; after one year, newly produced T cells mostly supplied diversity.

Note on this clonotype: No antigen is known for it.

This material consisted of PBMCs, mostly from graft donor cells, taken 360 days after TCRalphabeta/CD19-depleted stem cell transplant. The source of this sequence is a boy under two years old who had a stem cell transplant for SCID, so the T cells may come from the graft donor.

Here the CDR3 reads CASRQEQGAANYGYTF. DNA for the CDR3: TGTGCCAGCAGGCAGGAGCAGGGGGCGGCGAACTATGGCTACACCTTC. The chain recombines TRBV4-2 with TRBJ1-2; 8 positions agree with TRBD1. The CDR3 runs 16 residues. After removal of 6 bases from V and 2 bases from J, the junction contained 11 bases not matched to a gene. The germline gives CDR1 LGHNA, CDR2 YNFKEQ.